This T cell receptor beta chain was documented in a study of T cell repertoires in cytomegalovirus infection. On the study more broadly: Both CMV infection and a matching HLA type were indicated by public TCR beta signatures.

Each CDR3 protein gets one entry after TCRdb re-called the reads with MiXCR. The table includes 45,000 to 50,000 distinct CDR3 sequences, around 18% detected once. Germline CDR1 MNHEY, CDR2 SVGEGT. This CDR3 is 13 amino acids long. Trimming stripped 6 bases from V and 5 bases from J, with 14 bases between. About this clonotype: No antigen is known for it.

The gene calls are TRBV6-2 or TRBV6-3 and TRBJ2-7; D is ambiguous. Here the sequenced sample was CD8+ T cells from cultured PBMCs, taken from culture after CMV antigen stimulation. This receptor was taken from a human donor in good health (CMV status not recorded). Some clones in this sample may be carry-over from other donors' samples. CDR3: CASSLYILNEQYF. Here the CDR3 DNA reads TGTGCCAGCAGCCTCTATATATTAAACGAGCAGTACTTC.